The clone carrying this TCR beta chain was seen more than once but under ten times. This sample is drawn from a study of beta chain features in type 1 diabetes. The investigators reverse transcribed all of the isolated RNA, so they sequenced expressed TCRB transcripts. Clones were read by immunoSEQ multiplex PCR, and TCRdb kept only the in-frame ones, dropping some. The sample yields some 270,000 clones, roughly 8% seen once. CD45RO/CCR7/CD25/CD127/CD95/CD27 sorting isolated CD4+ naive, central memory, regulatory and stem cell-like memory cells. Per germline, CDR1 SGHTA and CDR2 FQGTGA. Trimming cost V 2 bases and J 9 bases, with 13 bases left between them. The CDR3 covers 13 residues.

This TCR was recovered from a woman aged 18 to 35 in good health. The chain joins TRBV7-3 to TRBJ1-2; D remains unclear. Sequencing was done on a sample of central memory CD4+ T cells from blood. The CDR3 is CASSLDPTTRYTF. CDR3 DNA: TGTGCCAGCAGCTTAGACCCAACAACCCGCTACACCTTC.